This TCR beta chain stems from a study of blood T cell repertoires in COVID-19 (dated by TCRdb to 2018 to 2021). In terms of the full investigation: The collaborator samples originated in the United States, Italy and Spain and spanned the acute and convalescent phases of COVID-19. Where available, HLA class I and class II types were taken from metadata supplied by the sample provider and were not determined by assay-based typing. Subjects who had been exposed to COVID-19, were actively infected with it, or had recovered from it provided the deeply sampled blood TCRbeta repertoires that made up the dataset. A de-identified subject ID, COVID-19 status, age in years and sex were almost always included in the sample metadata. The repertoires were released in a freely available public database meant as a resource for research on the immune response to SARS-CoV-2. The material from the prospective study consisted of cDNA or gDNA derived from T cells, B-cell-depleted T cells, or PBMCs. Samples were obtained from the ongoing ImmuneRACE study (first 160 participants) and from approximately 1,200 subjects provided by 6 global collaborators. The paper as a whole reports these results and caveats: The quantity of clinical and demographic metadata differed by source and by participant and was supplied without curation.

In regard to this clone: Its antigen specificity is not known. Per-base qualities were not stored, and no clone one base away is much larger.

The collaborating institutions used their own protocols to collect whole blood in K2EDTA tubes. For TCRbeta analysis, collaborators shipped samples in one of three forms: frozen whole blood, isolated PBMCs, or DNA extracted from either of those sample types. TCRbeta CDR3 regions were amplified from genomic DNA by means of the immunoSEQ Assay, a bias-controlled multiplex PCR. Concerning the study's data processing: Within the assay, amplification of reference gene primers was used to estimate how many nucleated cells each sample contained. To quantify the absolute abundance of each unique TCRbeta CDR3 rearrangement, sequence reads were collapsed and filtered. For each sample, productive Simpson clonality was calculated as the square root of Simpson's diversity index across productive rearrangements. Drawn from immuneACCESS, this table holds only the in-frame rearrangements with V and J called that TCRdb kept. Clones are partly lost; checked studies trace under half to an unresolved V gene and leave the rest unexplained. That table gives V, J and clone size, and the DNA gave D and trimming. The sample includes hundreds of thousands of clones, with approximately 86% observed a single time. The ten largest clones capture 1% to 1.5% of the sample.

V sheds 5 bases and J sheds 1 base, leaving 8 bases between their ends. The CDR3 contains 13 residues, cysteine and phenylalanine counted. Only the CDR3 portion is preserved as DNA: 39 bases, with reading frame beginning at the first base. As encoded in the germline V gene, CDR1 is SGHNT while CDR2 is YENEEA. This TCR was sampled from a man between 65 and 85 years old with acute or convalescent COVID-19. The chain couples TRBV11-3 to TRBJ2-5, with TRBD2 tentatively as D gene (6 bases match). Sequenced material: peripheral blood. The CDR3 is CASSPAGQETQYF. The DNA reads TGTGCCAGCAGCCCAGCGGGCCAAGAGACCCAGTACTTC.